This record looks at one T cell receptor beta chain sequence and its context. This specimen comes from a study of blood T cell repertoires in COVID-19. Only in-frame clones appear in the TCRdb table, and some are missing; sequencing was by immunoSEQ multiplex PCR. Seen here are roughly 100,000 clones, 91% observed once, and the top ten hold 5% to 6.5%. CDR1 and CDR2 from the germline V gene are SQVTM and ANQGSEA. The CDR3 sequence is 17 residues long. The ends lost 4 bases at V and 0 bases at J; junction bases unmatched: 9. The V gene is TRBV29-1, the J gene TRBJ2-3; 11 bases are shared with TRBD2. The sequence was obtained from a human donor in a cohort sampled during active COVID-19. Sequenced input: peripheral blood. CDR3 residues: CSVVGWLAGGSTDTQYF. In DNA, the CDR3 is TGCAGCGTTGTTGGCTGGCTAGCGGGGGGAAGCACAGATACGCAGTATTTT.